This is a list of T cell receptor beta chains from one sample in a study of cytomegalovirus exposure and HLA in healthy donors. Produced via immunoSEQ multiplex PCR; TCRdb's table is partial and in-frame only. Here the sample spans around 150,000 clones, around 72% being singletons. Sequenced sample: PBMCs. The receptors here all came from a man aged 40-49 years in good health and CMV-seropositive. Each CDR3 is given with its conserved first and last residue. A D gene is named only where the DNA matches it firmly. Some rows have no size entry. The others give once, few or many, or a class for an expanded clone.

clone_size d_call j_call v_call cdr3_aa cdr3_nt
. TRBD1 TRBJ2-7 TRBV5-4 CASSPPGTVSYEQYF TGTGCCAGCAGCCCACCCGGGACAGTATCCTACGAGCAGTACTTC
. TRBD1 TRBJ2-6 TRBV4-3 CASSRLPTADRVVRSGANVLTF TGCGCCAGCAGCCGCCTCCCAACCGCGGACAGGGTTGTTAGGTCTGGGGCCAACGTCCTGACTTTC
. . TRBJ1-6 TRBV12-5 CASGSGSSYNSPLHF TGTGCTAGTGGTTCCGGGTCCTCCTATAATTCACCCCTCCACTTT
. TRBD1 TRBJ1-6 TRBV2 CASSGTGDSPLHF TGTGCCAGCAGCGGGACAGGGGATTCACCCCTCCACTTT
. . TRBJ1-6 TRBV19 CASSMTGSKDSPLHF TGTGCCAGTAGTATGACAGGAAGCAAGGATTCACCCCTCCACTTT
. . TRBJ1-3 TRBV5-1 CASSLAPAGRHSGNTIYF TGCGCCAGCAGCTTGGCCCCCGCGGGGAGGCACTCTGGAAACACCATATATTTT
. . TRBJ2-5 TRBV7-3 CASSLTGGAETQYF TGTGCCAGCAGCTTAACTGGGGGCGCAGAGACCCAGTACTTC
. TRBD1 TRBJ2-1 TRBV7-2 CASSHPRDRVYNEQFF TGTGCCAGCAGCCACCCCCGGGACAGGGTTTACAATGAGCAGTTCTTC
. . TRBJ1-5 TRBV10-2 CASIRRFGDQPQHF TGCGCCAGCATTCGGAGGTTCGGGGATCAGCCCCAGCATTTT
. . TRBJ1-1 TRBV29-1 CSVGFDRRNTEAFF TGCAGCGTTGGATTTGACAGGCGGAACACTGAAGCTTTCTTT
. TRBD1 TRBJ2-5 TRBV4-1 CASAGQGRETQYF TGCGCCAGCGCCGGACAGGGGAGGGAGACCCAGTACTTC
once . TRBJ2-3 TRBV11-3 CASSLGSWGPSTDTQYF TGTGCCAGCAGCTTAGGGTCGTGGGGGCCAAGCACAGATACGCAGTATTTT
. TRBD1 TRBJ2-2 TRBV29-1 CSVTPGQGTIGELFF TGCAGCGTTACACCTGGACAGGGGACCATTGGGGAGCTGTTTTTT
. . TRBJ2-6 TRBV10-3 CAILDPGLNNVLTF TGTGCCATCCTAGATCCAGGGCTAAACAACGTCCTGACTTTC
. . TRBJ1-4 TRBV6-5 CASSIGRGKLFF TGTGCCAGCAGTATCGGACGGGGAAAACTGTTTTTT
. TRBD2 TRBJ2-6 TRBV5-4 CASSGLAGVYSGANVLTF TGTGCCAGCAGCGGACTAGCGGGGGTCTACTCTGGGGCCAACGTCCTGACTTTC
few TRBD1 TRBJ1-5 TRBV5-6 CASSSTGVQPQHF TGTGCCAGCAGCTCCACAGGGGTTCAGCCCCAGCATTTT
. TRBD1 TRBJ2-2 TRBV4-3 CASSDYYGRDRGNTGELFF TGCGCCAGCAGCGACTATTACGGGAGGGACAGGGGTAACACCGGGGAGCTGTTTTTT
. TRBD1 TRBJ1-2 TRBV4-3 CASSQYSGTGYGYTF TGCGCCAGCAGCCAATATTCCGGGACAGGGTATGGCTACACCTTC
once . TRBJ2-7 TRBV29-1 CSVERVGSYEQYF TGCAGCGTTGAGAGGGTAGGGTCCTACGAGCAGTACTTC
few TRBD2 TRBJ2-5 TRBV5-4 CASSFKALAGWAETQYF TGTGCCAGCAGCTTTAAGGCGCTAGCGGGGTGGGCAGAGACCCAGTACTTC
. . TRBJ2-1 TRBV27 CASSFGRSSYNEQFF TGTGCCAGCAGTTTCGGCCGGAGCTCCTACAATGAGCAGTTCTTC
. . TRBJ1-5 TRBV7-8 CASSLRARENQPQHF TGTGCCAGCAGCCTAAGGGCTCGGGAGAATCAGCCCCAGCATTTT
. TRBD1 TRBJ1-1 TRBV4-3 CASSQEWNRGLKESEAFF TGCGCCAGCAGCCAAGAATGGAACAGGGGGCTCAAAGAATCTGAAGCTTTCTTT
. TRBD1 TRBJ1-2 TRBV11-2 CASSSPTGRPTYGYTF TGTGCCAGCAGCTCCCCGACAGGGAGGCCCACCTATGGCTACACCTTC
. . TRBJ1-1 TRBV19 CASTQTGMNTEAFF TGTGCCAGTACCCAAACAGGTATGAACACTGAAGCTTTCTTT
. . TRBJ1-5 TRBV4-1 CASSQGQGNTQPQHF TGCGCCAGCAGCCAAGGTCAGGGGAATACTCAGCCCCAGCATTTT
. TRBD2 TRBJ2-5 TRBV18 CASSPPGGGERTQYF TGTGCCAGCTCACCACCCGGGGGAGGGGAGAGGACCCAGTACTTC
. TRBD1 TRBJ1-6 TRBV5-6 CASSLDRGNSPLHF TGTGCCAGCAGCTTAGACAGGGGTAATTCACCCCTCCACTTT
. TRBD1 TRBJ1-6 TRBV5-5 CASSRILSGGAGGGSPLHF TGTGCCAGCAGCCGTATCCTGTCAGGGGGCGCGGGAGGGGGCTCACCCCTCCACTTT
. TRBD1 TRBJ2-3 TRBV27 CASRRQGRYDTDTQYF TGTGCCAGCAGGAGACAGGGAAGGTATGACACAGATACGCAGTATTTT
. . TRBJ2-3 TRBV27 CASSSPSAEATDTQYF TGTGCCAGCAGTTCCCCCTCAGCGGAGGCGACAGATACGCAGTATTTT
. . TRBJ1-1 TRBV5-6 CASSRVGNTEAFF TGTGCCAGCAGCCGGGTAGGGAACACTGAAGCTTTCTTT
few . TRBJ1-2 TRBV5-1 CASSLTSRPGLKAGGYTF TGCGCCAGCAGCCTAACAAGCCGACCGGGACTCAAGGCGGGCGGCTACACCTTC
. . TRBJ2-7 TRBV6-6 CASSYSRNSDEQYF TGTGCCAGCAGTTACTCCCGGAATAGCGACGAGCAGTACTTC
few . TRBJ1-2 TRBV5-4 CASSLVVAEGYTF TGTGCCAGCAGCTTGGTCGTGGCGGAGGGCTACACCTTC
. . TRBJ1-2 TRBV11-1 CASSLGGSRGYTF TGTGCCAGCAGCCTCGGGGGGTCTCGAGGCTACACCTTC
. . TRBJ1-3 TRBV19 CASSPGTPGNTIYF TGTGCCAGTAGTCCCGGGACACCTGGAAACACCATATATTTT
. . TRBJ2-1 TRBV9 CASSGGGAVYNEQFF TGTGCCAGCAGCGGGGGCGGTGCGGTGTACAATGAGCAGTTCTTC
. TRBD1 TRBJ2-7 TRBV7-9 CASTTTGVPYEQYF TGTGCCAGCACCACAACAGGGGTCCCCTACGAGCAGTACTTC
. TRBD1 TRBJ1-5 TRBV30 CAWSGVKDRDNQPQHF TGTGCCTGGAGTGGGGTAAAGGACAGGGACAATCAGCCCCAGCATTTT
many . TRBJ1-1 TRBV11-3 CASSLRENTEAFF TGTGCCAGCAGCTTGAGAGAGAACACTGAAGCTTTCTTT
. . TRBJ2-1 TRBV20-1 CSAREGSEQFF TGCAGTGCTAGAGAAGGGAGTGAGCAGTTCTTC
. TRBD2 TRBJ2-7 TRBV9 CASSGSGGYEQYF TGTGCCAGCAGCGGCAGCGGGGGATACGAGCAGTACTTC
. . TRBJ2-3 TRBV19 CASSSSQGSGDTQYF TGTGCCAGTAGTTCCAGCCAGGGGTCTGGGGATACGCAGTATTTT
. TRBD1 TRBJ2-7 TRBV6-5 CASSISPGQGKQYF TGTGCCAGCAGCATTTCACCGGGACAGGGAAAGCAGTACTTC
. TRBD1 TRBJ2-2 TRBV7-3 CASSPSGQGSGELFF TGTGCCAGCAGCCCTTCGGGACAGGGGTCCGGGGAGCTGTTTTTT
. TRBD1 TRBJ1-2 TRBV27 CASSPTGDYAGYTF TGTGCCAGCAGTCCGACAGGGGATTACGCTGGCTACACCTTC
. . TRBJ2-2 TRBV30 CAWSPGTIDTGELFF TGTGCCTGGAGTCCCGGGACAATCGACACCGGGGAGCTGTTTTTT